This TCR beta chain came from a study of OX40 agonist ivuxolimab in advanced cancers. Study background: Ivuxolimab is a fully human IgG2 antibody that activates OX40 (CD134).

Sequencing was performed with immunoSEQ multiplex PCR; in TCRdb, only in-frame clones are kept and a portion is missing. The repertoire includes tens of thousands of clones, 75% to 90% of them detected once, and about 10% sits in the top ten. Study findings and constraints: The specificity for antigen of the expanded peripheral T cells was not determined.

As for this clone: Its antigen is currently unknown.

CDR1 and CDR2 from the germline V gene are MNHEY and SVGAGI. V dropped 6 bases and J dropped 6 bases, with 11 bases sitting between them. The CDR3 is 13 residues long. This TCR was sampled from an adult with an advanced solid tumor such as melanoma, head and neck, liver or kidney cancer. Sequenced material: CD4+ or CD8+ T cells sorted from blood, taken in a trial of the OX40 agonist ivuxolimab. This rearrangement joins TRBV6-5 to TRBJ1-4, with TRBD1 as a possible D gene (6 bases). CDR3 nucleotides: TGTGCCAGCAGGCCAGGGGAGGATGAAAAACTGTTTTTT. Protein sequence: CASRPGEDEKLFF.